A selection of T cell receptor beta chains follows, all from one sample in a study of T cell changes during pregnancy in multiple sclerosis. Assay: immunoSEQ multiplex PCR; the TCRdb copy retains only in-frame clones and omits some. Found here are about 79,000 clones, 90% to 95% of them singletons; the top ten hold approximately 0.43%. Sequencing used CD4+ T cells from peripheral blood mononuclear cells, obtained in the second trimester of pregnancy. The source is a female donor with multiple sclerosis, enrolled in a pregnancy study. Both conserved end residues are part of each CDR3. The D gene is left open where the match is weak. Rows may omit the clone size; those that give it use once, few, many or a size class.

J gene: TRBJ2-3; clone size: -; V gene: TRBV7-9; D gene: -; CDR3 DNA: TGTGCCAGCAGCTTGGGTGTGGGGGGTAGGAGCACAGATACGCAGTATTTT; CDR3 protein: CASSLGVGGRSTDTQYF
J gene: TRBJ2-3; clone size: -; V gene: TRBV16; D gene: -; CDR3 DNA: TGTGCCAGCAGCCAACAGGGGCACACAGATACGCAGTATTTT; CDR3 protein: CASSQQGHTDTQYF
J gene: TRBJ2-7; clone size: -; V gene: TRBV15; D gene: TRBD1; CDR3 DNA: TGTGCCACCAGCCGGACAGGGTACTACGAGCAGTACTTC; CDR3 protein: CATSRTGYYEQYF
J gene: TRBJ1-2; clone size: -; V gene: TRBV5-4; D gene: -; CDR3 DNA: TGTGCCAGCAGGCCGGGGGATCTCTATGGCTACACCTTC; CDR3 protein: CASRPGDLYGYTF
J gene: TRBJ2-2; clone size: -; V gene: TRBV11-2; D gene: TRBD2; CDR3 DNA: TGTGCCAGCAGCTTAGGGGTGGGAGGGGCCACCGGGGAGCTGTTTTTT; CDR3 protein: CASSLGVGGATGELFF
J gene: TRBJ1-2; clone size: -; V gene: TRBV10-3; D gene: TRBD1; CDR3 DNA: TGTGCCATCAACGACGGGACAGGGGGGTTTGGTAACTATGGCTACACCTTC; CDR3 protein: CAINDGTGGFGNYGYTF
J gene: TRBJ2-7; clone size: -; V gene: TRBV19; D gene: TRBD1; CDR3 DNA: TGTGCCAGTAGTCGTATATCGGACAGGAGCTCCTACGAGCAGTACTTC; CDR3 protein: CASSRISDRSSYEQYF
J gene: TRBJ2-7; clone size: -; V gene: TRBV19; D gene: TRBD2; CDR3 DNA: TGTGCCAGTAGTCTATCCCTGACTAGCGGGGGGTACGAGCAGTACTTC; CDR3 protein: CASSLSLTSGGYEQYF
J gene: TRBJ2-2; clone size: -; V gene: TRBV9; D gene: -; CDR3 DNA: TGTGCCAGCAGCGCCCTGGGCAGGCCGAACACCGGGGAGCTGTTTTTT; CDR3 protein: CASSALGRPNTGELFF
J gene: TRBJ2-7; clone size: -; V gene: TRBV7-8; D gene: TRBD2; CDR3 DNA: TGTGCCAGCAGCAAAACTAGCGGGGGAATCTACGAGCAGTACTTC; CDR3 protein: CASSKTSGGIYEQYF
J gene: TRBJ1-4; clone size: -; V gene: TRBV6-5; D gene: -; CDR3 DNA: TGTGCCAGCAGTTACTCAGGCGGTAATGAAAAACTGTTTTTT; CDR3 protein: CASSYSGGNEKLFF
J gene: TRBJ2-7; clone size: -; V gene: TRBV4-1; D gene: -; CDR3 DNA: TGCGCCAGCAGCCAAGATCGACAGGTCATATACGAGCAGTACTTC; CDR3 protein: CASSQDRQVIYEQYF
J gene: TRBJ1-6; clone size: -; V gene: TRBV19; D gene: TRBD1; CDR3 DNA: TGTGCCAGTAGTCCGATCGACAGGGCCCCTAAGGTCCTCCACTTT; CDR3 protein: CASSPIDRAPKVLHF
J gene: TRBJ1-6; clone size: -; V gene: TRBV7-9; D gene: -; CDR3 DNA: TGTGCCAGCAGCCGATTGGGGGCCTCCCTATCTCTCTATAATTCACCCCTCCACTTT; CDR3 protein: CASSRLGASLSLYNSPLHF
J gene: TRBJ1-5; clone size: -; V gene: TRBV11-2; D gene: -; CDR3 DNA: TGTGCCAGCAGCCCCCGCTCAGGTTGGCCCCAGCATTTT; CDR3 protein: CASSPRSGWPQHF
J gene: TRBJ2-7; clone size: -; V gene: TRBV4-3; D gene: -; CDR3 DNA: TGCGCCAGCAGCCAAGATCTGTCCGCGGGGGCAAGTTACGAGCAGTACTTC; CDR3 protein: CASSQDLSAGASYEQYF
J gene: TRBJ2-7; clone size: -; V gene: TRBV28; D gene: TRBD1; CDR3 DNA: TGTGCCAGCAGACCTGGGACAGGGATCTACGAGCAGTACTTC; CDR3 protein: CASRPGTGIYEQYF
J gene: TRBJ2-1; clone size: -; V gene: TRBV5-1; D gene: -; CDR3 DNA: TGCGCCAGCAGCTTGAGTGGCACATACAATGAGCAGTTCTTC; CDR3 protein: CASSLSGTYNEQFF
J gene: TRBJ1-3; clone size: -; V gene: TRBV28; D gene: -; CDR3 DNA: TGTGCCAGCAGCCGGGGAAACACCATATATTTT; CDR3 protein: CASSRGNTIYF
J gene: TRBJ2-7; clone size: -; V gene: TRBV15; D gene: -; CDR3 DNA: TGTGCCACCAGCAGAGATCGTGCGGCGATTTCCTACGAGCAGTACTTC; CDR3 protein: CATSRDRAAISYEQYF
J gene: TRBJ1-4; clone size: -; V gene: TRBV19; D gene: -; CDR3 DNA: TGTGCCAGTAGTAATCCGGGTGCAACTAATGAAAAACTGTTTTTT; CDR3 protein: CASSNPGATNEKLFF
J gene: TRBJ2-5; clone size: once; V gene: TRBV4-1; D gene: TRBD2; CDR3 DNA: TGCGCCAGCAGCCAACCGTTGCCGCTAGCGGGGGGGGAGACCCAGTACTTC; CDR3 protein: CASSQPLPLAGGETQYF
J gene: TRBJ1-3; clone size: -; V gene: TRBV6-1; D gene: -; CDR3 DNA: TGTGCCAGCAGGAGTATACAGGTCGCTGGAAACACCATATATTTT; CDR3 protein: CASRSIQVAGNTIYF
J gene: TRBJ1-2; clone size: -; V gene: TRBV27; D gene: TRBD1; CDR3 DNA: TGTGCCAGCAGTAGGGACAGACTTAACTATGGCTACACCTTC; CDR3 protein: CASSRDRLNYGYTF
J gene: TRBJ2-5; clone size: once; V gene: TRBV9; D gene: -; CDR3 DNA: TGTGCCAGCAGCGTCCAGGGTTGGGAGACCCAGTACTTC; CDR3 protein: CASSVQGWETQYF
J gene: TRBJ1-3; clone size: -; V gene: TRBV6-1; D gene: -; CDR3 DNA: TGTGCCAGCAGTGAACCCTCCGGTAAGGAGGGCGTCTCTGGAAACACCATATATTTT; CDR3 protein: CASSEPSGKEGVSGNTIYF
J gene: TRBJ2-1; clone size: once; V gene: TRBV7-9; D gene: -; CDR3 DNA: TGTGCCAGCAGCTTAACTAGAGATGCGGATGAGCAGTTCTTC; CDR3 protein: CASSLTRDADEQFF
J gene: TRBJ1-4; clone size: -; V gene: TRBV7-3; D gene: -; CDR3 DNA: TGTGCCAGCAGCTTAATTCCGGGTGAAAAACTGTTTTTT; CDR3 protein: CASSLIPGEKLFF
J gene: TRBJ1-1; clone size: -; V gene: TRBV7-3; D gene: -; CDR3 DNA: TGTGCCAGCAGCTCCGTTGGGCAGACTGAAGCTTTCTTT; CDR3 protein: CASSSVGQTEAFF
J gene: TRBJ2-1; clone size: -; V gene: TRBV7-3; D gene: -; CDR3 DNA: TGTGCCAGCAGCCTATCCGGGACTTCGTTCTACAATGAGCAGTTCTTC; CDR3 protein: CASSLSGTSFYNEQFF
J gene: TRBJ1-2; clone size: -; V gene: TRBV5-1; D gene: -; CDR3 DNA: TGCGCCAGCAGGCAGGGGCCGACTAACTATGGCTACACCTTC; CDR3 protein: CASRQGPTNYGYTF
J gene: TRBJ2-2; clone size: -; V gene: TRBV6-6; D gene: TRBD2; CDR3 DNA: TGTGCCAGCAGTTTCCAGCGGGAAACCGGGGAGCTGTTTTTT; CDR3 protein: CASSFQRETGELFF
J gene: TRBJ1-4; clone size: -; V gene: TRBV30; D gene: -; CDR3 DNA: TGTGCCTGGAGTGTAAGGACTCCAACTAATGAAAAACTGTTTTTT; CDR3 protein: CAWSVRTPTNEKLFF
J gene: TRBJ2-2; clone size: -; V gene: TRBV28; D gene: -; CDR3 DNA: TGTGCCAGCAGTTTAGTCGGGGGGCCGAACACCGGGGAGCTGTTTTTT; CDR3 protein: CASSLVGGPNTGELFF
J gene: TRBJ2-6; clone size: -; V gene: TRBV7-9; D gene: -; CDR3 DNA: TGTGCCAGCAGCTTTCGGCGGTCTGGGGCCAACGTCCTGACTTTC; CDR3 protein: CASSFRRSGANVLTF
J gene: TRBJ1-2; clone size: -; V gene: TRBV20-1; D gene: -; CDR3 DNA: TGCAGTGCTAGAGGGGAGGATGGCTACACCTTC; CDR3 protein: CSARGEDGYTF
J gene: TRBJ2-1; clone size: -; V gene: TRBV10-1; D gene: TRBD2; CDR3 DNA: TGCGCCAGCAGAAGTGAGCGAGGACTAGTTAAAAGCAATGAGCAGTTCTTC; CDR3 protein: CASRSERGLVKSNEQFF
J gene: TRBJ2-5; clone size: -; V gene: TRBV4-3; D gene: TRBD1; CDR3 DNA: TGCGCCAGCAGCCTTGGACAGGGGACGTTTCAAGAGACCCAGTACTTC; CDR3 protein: CASSLGQGTFQETQYF
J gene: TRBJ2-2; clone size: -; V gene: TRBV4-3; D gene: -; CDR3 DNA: TGCGCCAGCAGCCAAGAACGAGGAGGGGAGCTGTTTTTT; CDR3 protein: CASSQERGGELFF
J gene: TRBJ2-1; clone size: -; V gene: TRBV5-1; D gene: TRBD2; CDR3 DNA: TGCGCCAGCACCAGACTAGCGGGCGGGGATGAGCAGTTCTTC; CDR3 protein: CASTRLAGGDEQFF